What follows describes a single T cell receptor beta chain. Trimming left V 6 bases short and J 3 bases short, with 11 bases between. The CDR3 length is 13 residues. Germline values: CDR1 LNHDA, CDR2 SQIVND (reference sequence). Original methodology: Estimation of nucleated cell counts was performed using reference gene primer amplification. Method: immunoSEQ multiplex PCR; TCRdb's copy keeps in-frame clones and lacks some. The V and J calls and clone size come from that table; D and trimming were worked out from the DNA. In the table there are under 100,000 clones, approximately 92% of which are singletons. The data derive from a study of blood T cell repertoires in COVID-19. At the level of the study: PBMCs, B-cell-depleted T cells, or T cells provided the cDNA or gDNA that made up the material.

What was sequenced was peripheral blood. This sequence joins TRBV19 and TRBJ1-2; the D gene is possibly TRBD1 (6 bases). The clonotype was recovered from an older woman with active COVID-19. CDR3 residues: CASRPTGHYGYTF. In DNA, the CDR3 is TGTGCCAGTAGACCGACAGGACACTATGGCTACACCTTC.